These 29 T cell receptor beta chains came from one sample sequenced in a study of blood T cell repertoires in COVID-19. Using immunoSEQ multiplex PCR, the repertoire was profiled, and TCRdb retains in-frame clones only, with some absent. This table has tens of thousands of clones, roughly nine tenths appearing once. Specimen: peripheral blood. The receptors originated from a man aged 45-60 years with active COVID-19.

The gene calls are TRBV5-4 and TRBJ2-1, with a weak D call TRBD1 (6 bases). There are 15 residues in the CDR3. With 1 base removed from V and 12 bases from J, the gap between germline ends came to 20 bases. The V gene's germline CDR1 is SGHNT and CDR2 YYREEE (reference sequence). CDR3 coding DNA: TGTGCCAGCAGCTTGTTCGGACAGAGTCACCATACGCAGTTCTTC. Amino acids: CASSLFGQSHHTQFF.

In its sample, this clone was seen once. The chain couples TRBV19 to TRBJ2-3; no firm D call. CDR1 is LNHDA and CDR2 is SQIVND in the germline V gene (reference sequence). V was shortened by 3 bases and J by 4 bases, with 2 bases between the two germline ends. The CDR3 length is 11 residues. In DNA form, the CDR3 reads TGTGCCAGTAGTATCGCAGATACGCAGTATTTT. This codes for CASSIADTQYF.

The CDR3 is CASSQGGTSQDTQYF. The CDR3 DNA reads as TGCGCCAGCAGCCAAGGTGGGACTAGCCAAGATACGCAGTATTTT. V usage is TRBV4-1 and J usage is TRBJ2-3, with 9 positions matching TRBD2. V shed 1 base, J shed 5 bases, and the junction held 4 bases outside the gene matches. This CDR3 region has 15 residues. The germline V gene has CDR1 MGHRA and CDR2 YSYEKL.

V usage is TRBV13 and J usage is TRBJ1-1, with 8 bases identical to TRBD1. Germline V gene data show CDR1 as PRHDT and CDR2 as FYEKMQ (reference sequence). V lost 5 bases and J lost 5; bases outside the gene matches: 7. The CDR3 has 14 amino acids. Here the CDR3 reads CASSRGQGVTEAFF. The CDR3 DNA is TGTGCCAGCAGCCGTGGACAGGGAGTGACTGAAGCTTTCTTT.

The chain links TRBV7-2 to TRBJ2-2; 12 nucleotides line up with TRBD2. CDR3 length: 19 residues. V lost 3 bases, J lost 1 base, and 9 bases stayed unmatched. The germline CDR1 and CDR2 sequences are SGHTA and FQGNSA. CDR3 region: CASSLRSPSGRENTGELFF. Here the CDR3 DNA reads TGTGCCAGCAGCTTGAGGTCCCCTAGCGGGAGGGAGAACACCGGGGAGCTGTTTTTT.

The CDR3 here is CASSMILVGGANVLTF. In DNA, the CDR3 is TGTGCCAGCAGTATGATCCTAGTCGGTGGGGCCAACGTCCTGACTTTC. This sequence joins TRBV27 and TRBJ2-6; D unresolved. Deletions cut 5 bases from V and 3 bases from J, with 14 bases between. The CDR3 spans 16 residues. CDR1 MNHEY and CDR2 SMNVEV come from the germline V gene (reference sequence).

The chain recombines TRBV5-1 with TRBJ2-1; 7 bases match TRBD2. The CDR3 consists of 14 residues. With V trimmed by 6 bases and J by 2 bases, 5 bases remained unmatched. Germline values: CDR1 SGHRS, CDR2 YFSETQ. CDR3 sequence: CASTPLATYNEQFF. CDR3 sequence (DNA): TGCGCCAGCACCCCACTAGCGACCTACAATGAGCAGTTCTTC.

V and J are TRBV28 and TRBJ2-7; 8 bases line up with TRBD1. CDR3 length: 12 residues. Germline V gene sequence: CDR1 MDHEN, CDR2 SYDVKM. V trimming: 6 bases; J trimming: 9 bases; junction bases outside the gene matches: 7. The DNA for the CDR3 is TGTGCCAGCAGACTGAGACAGGGGACGCAGTACTTC. Translating gives CASRLRQGTQYF.

CDR3 sequence: CASSYSQYSNQPQHF. In nucleotides, the CDR3 is TGTGCCAGCAGTTACTCTCAGTATAGCAATCAGCCCCAGCATTTT. This chain connects TRBV6-5 to TRBJ1-5; D not certain. The length of the CDR3 is 15 residues. Trimming removed 0 bases from V and 0 bases from J, with 6 bases in between. Germline CDR1 reads MNHEY; CDR2 reads SVGAGI.

This sequence joins TRBV11-3 and TRBJ2-2; 10 nucleotides align to TRBD2. The CDR3 length is 17 residues. Germline values: CDR1 SGHNT, CDR2 YENEEA. Unmatched junction bases numbered 5, after V lost 3 bases and J lost 1 base. The CDR3 spells CASSFPRTSGNTGELFF. CDR3 DNA: TGTGCCAGCAGCTTCCCTAGGACTAGCGGGAACACCGGGGAGCTGTTTTTT.

The table lists this clone with a few counts. The CDR3 DNA follows: TGTGCCAGCAGCTTAGTTGGAGTTAGGACAGATACGCAGTATTTT. As protein: CASSLVGVRTDTQYF. The rearrangement joins TRBV11-2 to TRBJ2-3; D ambiguous. The CDR3 contains 15 residues. Trimming pared 1 base from V and 3 bases from J, leaving 11 bases between. The V gene's germline CDR1 is SGHAT and CDR2 FQNNGV.

The V and J genes are TRBV11-2 and TRBJ1-6, with TRBD1 as a possible D gene (5 bases). This CDR3 is 12 amino acids long. The V gene lost 3 bases and the J gene lost 16 bases, with 13 bases spanning the gap. Looked up from germline, CDR1 is SGHAT and CDR2 is FQNNGV. The CDR3 loop is CASSLGLRQLHF. CDR3 DNA sequence: TGTGCCAGCAGCTTGGGCCTTAGACAGCTCCACTTT.

This clone was picked up a small number of times. The V and J genes are TRBV7-9 and TRBJ2-7; D is possibly TRBD1 (6 bases). This CDR3 contains 14 residues. In germline, CDR1 is SEHNR, CDR2 FQNEAQ (reference sequence). The ends were cut back, 5 bases at V and 2 bases at J, with 13 bases in the middle. CDR3 protein: CASSVRDKPYEQYF. In DNA form, the CDR3 reads TGTGCCAGCAGCGTCCGGGACAAGCCCTACGAGCAGTACTTC.

The chain links TRBV6-5 to TRBJ2-5, with no clear D. V was cut by 6 bases and J by 0 bases, with 11 bases left in between. This CDR3 has 14 residues. Germline-derived CDR1 and CDR2 are MNHEY and SVGAGI. CDR3 loop: CASSSRVYQETQYF. The CDR3 DNA is TGTGCCAGCAGCAGTCGGGTATACCAAGAGACCCAGTACTTC.

The chain couples TRBV19 to TRBJ1-3; D perhaps matches TRBD1 (6 bases). CDR3 size: 16 residues. Germline V gene lookup returns CDR1 LNHDA and CDR2 SQIVND (reference sequence). Trimming cost V 5 bases and J 2 bases, with 16 bases left between them. The CDR3 DNA reads as TGTGCCAGTAGTGTCTCGACAGGCCTGACTGGAAACACCATATATTTT. Amino acid sequence: CASSVSTGLTGNTIYF.

CDR3 protein: CASSLETQGPQHF. CDR3 DNA: TGTGCCAGCAGTTTAGAGACTCAGGGGCCCCAGCATTTT. The rearrangement uses TRBV12-3 or TRBV12-4 and TRBJ1-5; D perhaps matches TRBD1 (5 bases). The CDR3 runs to 13 residues. V was pared by 1 base and J by 9 bases, with 10 bases between.

The rearrangement uses TRBV7-8 and TRBJ2-7; 8 positions agree with TRBD1. Per the germline V gene, CDR1 is SGHVS and CDR2 is FQNEAQ. With 0 bases clipped from V and 0 bases from J, the junction kept 7 bases outside the gene matches. The CDR3 runs to 17 residues. DNA for the CDR3: TGTGCCAGCAGCTTAGCCTTGGGACAGGCGACCTCCTACGAGCAGTACTTC. This encodes CASSLALGQATSYEQYF.

The V and J genes are TRBV18 and TRBJ1-2; the D gene is possibly TRBD1 (5 bases). Trimming left V 2 bases short and J 4 bases short, with 8 bases between. CDR1 KGHSH and CDR2 LQKENI come from the germline V gene. The CDR3 runs to 13 residues. CDR3 loop: CASSPDSSYGYTF. CDR3 DNA: TGTGCCAGCTCACCAGACAGCTCCTATGGCTACACCTTC.

The genes are TRBV21-1 and TRBJ1-5. TRBV21-1 is termed a pseudogene. This CDR3 region has 16 residues. The CDR3 DNA reads TGTGCCAGCAGCAAACGAGGACTTAACCCGAATCAGCCCCAGCATTTT. It encodes CASSKRGLNPNQPQHF.

The chain is built from TRBV19 and TRBJ1-5; the D is unclear. Germline CDR1 LNHDA, CDR2 SQIVND (reference sequence). The V end was cut by 3 bases, the J end by 5 bases, with 8 bases between. This CDR3 has 13 residues. CDR3 loop: CASSITGYQPQHF. CDR3 coding DNA: TGTGCCAGTAGTATTACGGGGTATCAGCCCCAGCATTTT.

This chain links TRBV27 with TRBJ1-4, with a weak D call TRBD1 (5 bases). This CDR3 contains 13 residues. The V and J ends lost 6 bases and 10 bases respectively, with 15 bases between them. The germline V gene encodes CDR1 MNHEY and CDR2 SMNVEV (reference sequence). For the CDR3, the DNA is TGTGCCAGCAGGCAGCAGGGCGATGGAAAACTGTTTTTT. Amino acids: CASRQQGDGKLFF. Combining the CDR3 with reference TRBV27 and TRBJ1-4 gives the whole variable domain EAQVTQNPRYLITVTGKKLTVTCSQNMNHEYMSWYRQDPGLGLRQIYYSMNVEVTDKGDVPEGYKVSRKEKRNFPLILESPSPNQTSLYFCASRQQGDGKLFFGSGTQLSVL.

V usage is TRBV9 and J usage is TRBJ2-1, with 14 bases that match TRBD2. V shed 4 bases and J 5 bases; nucleotides not matched to a gene: 17. This CDR3 has 20 residues. CDR1 is SGDLS and CDR2 is YYNGEE in the germline V gene. The CDR3 reads CASSLYGTSGRFATDNEQFF. The CDR3 DNA reads TGTGCCAGCAGCCTCTATGGGACTAGCGGGAGATTCGCTACGGACAATGAGCAGTTCTTC.

The table lists this clone with a count of one. The chain recombines TRBV11-3 with TRBJ2-5; TRBD2 aligns across 8 bases. The CDR3 consists of 14 residues. CDR1 SGHNT and CDR2 YENEEA come from the germline V gene. J was trimmed by 2 bases and V by 2 bases; bases with no gene match: 1. The CDR3 DNA follows: TGTGCCAGCAGCTTAATAGCGGGGCAAGAGACCCAGTACTTC. Its translation is CASSLIAGQETQYF.

The rearrangement uses TRBV5-6 and TRBJ2-2; D perhaps matches TRBD1 (6 bases). V dropped 4 bases and J dropped 1 base, with 14 bases sitting between them. Germline V gene sequence: CDR1 SGHDT, CDR2 YYEEEE. The CDR3 sequence is 16 residues long. The chain's CDR3 is CASSSYRVENTGELFF. The CDR3 bases are TGTGCCAGCAGCAGCTACAGGGTTGAGAACACCGGGGAGCTGTTTTTT.

The V call is TRBV30, the J call TRBJ2-5, with 7 nucleotides matching TRBD1. The V and J ends lost 2 bases and 5 bases, in that order; junction bases with no gene match: 5. The CDR3 sequence is 13 residues long. Looked up from germline, CDR1 is GTSNPN and CDR2 is SVGIG (reference sequence). In DNA form, the CDR3 reads TGTGCCTGGAGTAGGGGGCGGCGGGAGACCCAGTACTTC. Protein: CAWSRGRRETQYF.

The rearrangement joins TRBV5-5 to TRBJ1-4; D uncertain. This CDR3 region has 15 residues. V dropped 4 bases and J dropped 6 bases, with 16 bases sitting between them. Germline V gene sequence: CDR1 SGHKS, CDR2 YYEKEE (reference sequence). Written as DNA, the CDR3 is TGTGCCAGCAGCCTGGGAGTGTCGGGTTATGAAAAACTGTTTTTT. It codes for CASSLGVSGYEKLFF.

The rearrangement links TRBV18 to TRBJ1-6, with 10 bases matching TRBD1. Unmatched junction bases numbered 1, after V lost 3 bases and J lost 8 bases. Germline V lookup: CDR1 KGHSH, CDR2 LQKENI. The CDR3 loop spans 14 amino acids. The CDR3 DNA follows: TGTGCCAGCTCACCGGACAGGGGGTATTCACCCCTCCACTTT. Residues: CASSPDRGYSPLHF.

This clone was detected only a few times. This CDR3 is also generated by other DNA sequences in the sample. This sequence joins TRBV7-3 and TRBJ2-3; the D gene is possibly TRBD1 (5 bases). This CDR3 has 14 amino acids. Germline values: CDR1 SGHTA, CDR2 FQGTGA. V dropped 2 bases and J dropped 3 bases, with 9 bases sitting between them. CDR3 loop: CASSLLAGTDTQYF. CDR3 bases: TGTGCCAGCAGCTTACTCGCAGGGACAGATACGCAGTATTTT.

This clone was seen a few times. The chain carries TRBV24-1 and TRBJ1-2; TRBD1 aligns across 9 bases. The junction had 14 bases not matched to a gene; V was cut back by 5 bases and J by 5 bases. Per the germline V gene, CDR1 is KGHDR and CDR2 is SFDVKD. The CDR3 consists of 17 residues. The CDR3 nucleotides read TGTGCCACCAGTGCTGGAGGACAGGGGCTATCCGGGTATGGCTACACCTTC. Its protein is CATSAGGQGLSGYGYTF.